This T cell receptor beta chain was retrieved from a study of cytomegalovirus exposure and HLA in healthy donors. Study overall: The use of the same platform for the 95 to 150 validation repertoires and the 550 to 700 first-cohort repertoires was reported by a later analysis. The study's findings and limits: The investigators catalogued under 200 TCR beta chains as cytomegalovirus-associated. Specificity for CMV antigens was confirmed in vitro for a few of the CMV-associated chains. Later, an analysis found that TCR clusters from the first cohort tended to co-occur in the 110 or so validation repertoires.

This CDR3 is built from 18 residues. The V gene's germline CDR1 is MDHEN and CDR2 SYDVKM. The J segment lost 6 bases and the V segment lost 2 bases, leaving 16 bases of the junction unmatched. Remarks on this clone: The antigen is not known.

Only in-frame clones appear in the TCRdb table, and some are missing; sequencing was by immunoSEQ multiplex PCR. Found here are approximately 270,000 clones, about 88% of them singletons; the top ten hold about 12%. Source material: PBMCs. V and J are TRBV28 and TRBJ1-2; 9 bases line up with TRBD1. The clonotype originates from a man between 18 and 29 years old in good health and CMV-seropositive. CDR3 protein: CASSLAATGGATGNGYTF. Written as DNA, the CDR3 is TGTGCCAGCAGTTTAGCGGCCACAGGGGGCGCTACAGGAAATGGCTACACCTTC.